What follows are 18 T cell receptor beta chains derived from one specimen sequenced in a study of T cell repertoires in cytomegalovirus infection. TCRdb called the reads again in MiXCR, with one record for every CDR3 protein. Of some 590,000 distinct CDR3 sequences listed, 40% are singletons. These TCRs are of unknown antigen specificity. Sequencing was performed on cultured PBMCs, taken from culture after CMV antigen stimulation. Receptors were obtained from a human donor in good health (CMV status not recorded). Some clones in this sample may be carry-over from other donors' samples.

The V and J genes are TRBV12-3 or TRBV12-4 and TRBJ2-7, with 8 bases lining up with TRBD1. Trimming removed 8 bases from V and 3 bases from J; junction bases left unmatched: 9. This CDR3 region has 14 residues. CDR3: CASGQGASLYEQYF. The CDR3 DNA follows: TGTGCCAGCGGGCAGGGGGCGTCGCTCTACGAGCAGTACTTC.

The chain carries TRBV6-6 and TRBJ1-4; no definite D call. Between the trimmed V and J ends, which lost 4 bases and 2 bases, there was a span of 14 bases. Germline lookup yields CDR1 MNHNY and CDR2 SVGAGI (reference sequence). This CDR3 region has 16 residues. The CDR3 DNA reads TGTGCCAGCAGTTCTTGGAGGGTTGGGACTAATGAAAAACTGTTTTTT. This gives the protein CASSSWRVGTNEKLFF.

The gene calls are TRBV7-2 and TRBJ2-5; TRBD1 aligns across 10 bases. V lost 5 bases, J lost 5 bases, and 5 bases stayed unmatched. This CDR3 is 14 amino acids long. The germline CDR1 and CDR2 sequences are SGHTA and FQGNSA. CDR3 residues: CASSEDRGIETQYF. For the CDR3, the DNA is TGTGCCAGCAGCGAGGACAGGGGGATTGAGACCCAGTACTTC.

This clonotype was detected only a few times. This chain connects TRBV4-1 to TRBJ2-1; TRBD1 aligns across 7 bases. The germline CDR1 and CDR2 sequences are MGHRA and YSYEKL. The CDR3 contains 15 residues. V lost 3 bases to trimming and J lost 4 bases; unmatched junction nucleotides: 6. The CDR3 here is CASSQEPGGYNEQFF. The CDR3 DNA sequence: TGCGCCAGCAGCCAGGAGCCAGGGGGTTACAATGAGCAGTTCTTC.

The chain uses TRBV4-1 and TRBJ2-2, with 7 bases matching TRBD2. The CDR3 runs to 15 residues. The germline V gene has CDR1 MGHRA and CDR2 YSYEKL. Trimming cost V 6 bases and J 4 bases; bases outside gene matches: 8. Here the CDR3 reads CASSSGTTFTGELFF. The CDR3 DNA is TGCGCCAGCAGTTCCGGGACTACCTTCACCGGGGAGCTGTTTTTT.

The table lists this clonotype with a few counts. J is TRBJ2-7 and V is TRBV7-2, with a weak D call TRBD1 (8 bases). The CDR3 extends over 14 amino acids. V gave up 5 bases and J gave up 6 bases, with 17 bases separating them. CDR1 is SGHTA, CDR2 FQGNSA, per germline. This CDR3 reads CASSLLDREGEQYF. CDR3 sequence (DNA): TGTGCCAGCAGCCTACTGGACAGGGAGGGCGAGCAGTACTTC.

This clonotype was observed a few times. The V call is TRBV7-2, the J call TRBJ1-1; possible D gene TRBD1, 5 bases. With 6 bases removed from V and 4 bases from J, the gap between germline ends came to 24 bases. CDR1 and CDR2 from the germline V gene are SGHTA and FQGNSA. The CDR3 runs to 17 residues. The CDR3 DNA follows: TGTGCCAGCAGGGACCGAAACCCGTGGGGGAGGCTCACTGAAGCTTTCTTT. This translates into CASRDRNPWGRLTEAFF.

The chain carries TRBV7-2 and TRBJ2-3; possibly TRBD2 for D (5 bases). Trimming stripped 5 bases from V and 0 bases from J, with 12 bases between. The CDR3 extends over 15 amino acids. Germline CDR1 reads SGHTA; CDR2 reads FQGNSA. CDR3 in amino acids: CASSRSRGSTDTQYF. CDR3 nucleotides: TGTGCCAGCAGCCGTTCCCGCGGGAGCACAGATACGCAGTATTTT.

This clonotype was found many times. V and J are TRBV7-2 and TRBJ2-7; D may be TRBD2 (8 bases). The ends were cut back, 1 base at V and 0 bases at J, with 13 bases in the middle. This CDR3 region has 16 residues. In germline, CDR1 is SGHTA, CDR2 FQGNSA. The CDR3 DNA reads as TGTGCCAGCAGCTTAGGCGGGGGGACAGTCTCCTACGAGCAGTACTTC. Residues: CASSLGGGTVSYEQYF.

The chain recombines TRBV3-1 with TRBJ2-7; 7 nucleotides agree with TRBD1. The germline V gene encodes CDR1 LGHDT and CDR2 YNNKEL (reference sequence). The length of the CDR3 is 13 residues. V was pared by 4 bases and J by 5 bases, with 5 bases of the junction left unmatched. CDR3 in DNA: TGTGCCAGCAGCCCGACAGGGCTCCACGAGCAGTACTTC. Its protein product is CASSPTGLHEQYF.

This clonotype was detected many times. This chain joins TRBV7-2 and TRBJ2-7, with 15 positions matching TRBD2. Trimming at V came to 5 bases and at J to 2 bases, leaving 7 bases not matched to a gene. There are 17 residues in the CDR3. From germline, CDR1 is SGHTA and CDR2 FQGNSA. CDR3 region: CASSPGTSGGKPYEQYF. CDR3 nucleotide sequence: TGTGCCAGCAGCCCTGGGACTAGCGGGGGGAAGCCCTACGAGCAGTACTTC.

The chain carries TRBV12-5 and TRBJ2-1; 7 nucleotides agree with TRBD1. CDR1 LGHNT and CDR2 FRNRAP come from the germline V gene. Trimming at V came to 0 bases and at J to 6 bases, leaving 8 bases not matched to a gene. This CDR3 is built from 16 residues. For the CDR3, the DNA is TGTGCTAGTGGTTTGGTACTTCACAGGGGTTCCAATGAGCAGTTCTTC. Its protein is CASGLVLHRGSNEQFF.

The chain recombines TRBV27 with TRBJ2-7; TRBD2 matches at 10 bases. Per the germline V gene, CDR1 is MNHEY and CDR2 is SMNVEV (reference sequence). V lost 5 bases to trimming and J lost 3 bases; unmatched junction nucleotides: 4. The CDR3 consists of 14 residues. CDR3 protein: CASSRLAGNYEQYF. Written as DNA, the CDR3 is TGTGCCAGCAGTCGACTAGCGGGCAACTACGAGCAGTACTTC.

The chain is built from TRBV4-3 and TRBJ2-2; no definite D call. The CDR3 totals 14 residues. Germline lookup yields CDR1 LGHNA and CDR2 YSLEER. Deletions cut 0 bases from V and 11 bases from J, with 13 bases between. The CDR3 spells CASSQESSKLELFF. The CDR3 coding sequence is TGCGCCAGCAGCCAAGAAAGTTCGAAGCTAGAGCTGTTTTTT.

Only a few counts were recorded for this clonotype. CDR3 loop: CASSYSRGRSTQHF. CDR3 nucleotide sequence: TGTGCCAGCAGTTACTCCCGAGGTCGTTCGACCCAGCATTTT. This sequence joins TRBV6-2 or TRBV6-3 and TRBJ1-5; no clear D. The germline V gene encodes CDR1 MNHEY and CDR2 SVGEGT. V was shortened by 0 bases and J by 11 bases, with 14 bases between the two germline ends. The CDR3 runs 14 residues.

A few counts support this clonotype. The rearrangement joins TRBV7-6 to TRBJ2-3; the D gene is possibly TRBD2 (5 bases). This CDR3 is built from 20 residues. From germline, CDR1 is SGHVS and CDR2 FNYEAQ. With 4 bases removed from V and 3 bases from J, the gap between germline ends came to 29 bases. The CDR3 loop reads CASSSRHTMREDSFTDTQYF. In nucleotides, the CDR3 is TGTGCCAGCAGCTCCCGACACACGATGAGGGAAGATAGCTTTACAGATACGCAGTATTTT.

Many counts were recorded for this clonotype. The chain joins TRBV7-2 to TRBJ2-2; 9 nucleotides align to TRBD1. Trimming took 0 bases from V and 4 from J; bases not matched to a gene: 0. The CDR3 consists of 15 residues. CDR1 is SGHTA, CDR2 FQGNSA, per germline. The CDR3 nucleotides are TGTGCCAGCAGCTTAGCGACAGGGGGCACCGGGGAGCTGTTTTTT. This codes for CASSLATGGTGELFF.

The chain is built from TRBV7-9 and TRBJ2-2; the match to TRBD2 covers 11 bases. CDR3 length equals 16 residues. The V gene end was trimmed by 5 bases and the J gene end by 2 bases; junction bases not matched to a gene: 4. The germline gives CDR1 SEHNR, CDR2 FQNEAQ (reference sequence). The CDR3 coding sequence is TGTGCCAGCAGCATAACTAGCGGGGGAAACACCGGGGAGCTGTTTTTT. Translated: CASSITSGGNTGELFF.